These T cell receptor beta chains were read from a single sample in a study of T cell responses to AZD1222 COVID-19 vaccine. Sequencing used immunoSEQ multiplex PCR; TCRdb keeps in-frame clones, though not all of them. Of about 130,000 clones listed, about 90% are singletons. The starting material was peripheral blood, obtained on day 0 of AZD1222 vaccination. These receptors were taken from an adult in good health. CDR3s include the opening cysteine and the closing phenylalanine or tryptophan.

v_gene: TRBV19; j_gene: TRBJ2-2; CDR3aa: CASIPPGPAGELFF
v_gene: TRBV7-9; j_gene: TRBJ2-7; CDR3aa: CASSLFRASGIRGSYEQYF
v_gene: TRBV2; j_gene: TRBJ1-1; CDR3aa: CATKGHRATEAFF
v_gene: TRBV9; j_gene: TRBJ1-2; CDR3aa: CASSVEGEGHLGDYGYTF
v_gene: TRBV6-5; j_gene: TRBJ1-3; CDR3aa: CASSYSIRGGNTIYF
v_gene: TRBV27; j_gene: TRBJ1-2; CDR3aa: CASSLSRRVDYGYTF
v_gene: TRBV7-2; j_gene: TRBJ2-3; CDR3aa: CASSPPYSGGAEDTQYF
v_gene: TRBV27; j_gene: TRBJ1-4; CDR3aa: CASSSHILATNEKLFF
v_gene: TRBV18; j_gene: TRBJ1-4; CDR3aa: CASSPIPGRGELFF
v_gene: TRBV5-1; j_gene: TRBJ1-2; CDR3aa: CASSLGQGPEGYTF
v_gene: TRBV5-1; j_gene: TRBJ2-3; CDR3aa: CASRLRDHLSTDTQYF
v_gene: TRBV29-1; j_gene: TRBJ1-2; CDR3aa: CSVEGTRQGGNGYTF
v_gene: TRBV29-1; j_gene: TRBJ1-2; CDR3aa: CSVPTGTGYGYTF
v_gene: TRBV19; j_gene: TRBJ2-3; CDR3aa: CASSKSTDTQYF
v_gene: TRBV6-5; j_gene: TRBJ2-7; CDR3aa: CASSYVSSYEQYF
v_gene: TRBV3-1/TRBV3-2; j_gene: TRBJ2-3; CDR3aa: CASSQERQRSDTQYF
v_gene: TRBV2; j_gene: TRBJ1-1; CDR3aa: CASITDLNTEAFF
v_gene: TRBV11-2; j_gene: TRBJ2-1; CDR3aa: CASSLNPSGGTNNEQFF
v_gene: TRBV5-5; j_gene: TRBJ1-1; CDR3aa: CASSLLRVVTEAFF
v_gene: TRBV7-8; j_gene: TRBJ2-2; CDR3aa: CASSPSRLAGGRGTGELFF
v_gene: TRBV3-1/TRBV3-2; j_gene: TRBJ2-3; CDR3aa: CASSQDTQRGDTQYF
v_gene: TRBV7-2; j_gene: TRBJ2-5; CDR3aa: CASSLQVTQQETQYF
v_gene: TRBV5-1; j_gene: TRBJ2-1; CDR3aa: CASSLQGRSMMNEQFF
v_gene: TRBV4-1; j_gene: TRBJ2-3; CDR3aa: CASSPPETGTDTQYF
v_gene: TRBV11-2; j_gene: TRBJ1-1; CDR3aa: CASSVNTEAFF
v_gene: TRBV18; j_gene: TRBJ1-1; CDR3aa: CASSPTPGQGKTEAFF
v_gene: TRBV19; j_gene: TRBJ1-2; CDR3aa: CASSMRGRYGYTF
v_gene: TRBV30; j_gene: TRBJ1-6; CDR3aa: CAWTGQNNSPLHF
v_gene: TRBV2; j_gene: TRBJ1-6; CDR3aa: CASQFSGRADSPLHF
v_gene: TRBV30; j_gene: TRBJ2-7; CDR3aa: CALFTGRGYEQYF
v_gene: TRBV19; j_gene: TRBJ1-5; CDR3aa: CASSAQANQPQHF
v_gene: TRBV28; j_gene: TRBJ1-2; CDR3aa: CASSLRGLAFRGYGYTF
v_gene: TRBV4-1; j_gene: TRBJ2-7; CDR3aa: CASRDSGRGEQYF
v_gene: TRBV5-5; j_gene: TRBJ2-2; CDR3aa: CASSFGGVTGELFF
v_gene: TRBV4-3; j_gene: TRBJ1-1; CDR3aa: CASSQEEGGGTEAFF
v_gene: TRBV20-1; j_gene: TRBJ2-5; CDR3aa: CSASSGRYQETQYF
v_gene: TRBV27; j_gene: TRBJ2-5; CDR3aa: CASSLSLWETQYF
v_gene: TRBV19; j_gene: TRBJ2-5; CDR3aa: CASKSSGGFQETQYF
v_gene: TRBV30; j_gene: TRBJ2-2; CDR3aa: CAWIAASLANTGELFF
v_gene: TRBV20-1; j_gene: TRBJ1-5; CDR3aa: CSASRGLQPQHF
v_gene: TRBV19; j_gene: TRBJ1-2; CDR3aa: CASSLETGFYGYTF
v_gene: TRBV12-5; j_gene: TRBJ2-1; CDR3aa: CASGSNTLSYNEQFF
v_gene: TRBV20-1; j_gene: TRBJ1-2; CDR3aa: CSARNREGYTF
v_gene: TRBV14; j_gene: TRBJ1-2; CDR3aa: CASSPVRGFGYTF